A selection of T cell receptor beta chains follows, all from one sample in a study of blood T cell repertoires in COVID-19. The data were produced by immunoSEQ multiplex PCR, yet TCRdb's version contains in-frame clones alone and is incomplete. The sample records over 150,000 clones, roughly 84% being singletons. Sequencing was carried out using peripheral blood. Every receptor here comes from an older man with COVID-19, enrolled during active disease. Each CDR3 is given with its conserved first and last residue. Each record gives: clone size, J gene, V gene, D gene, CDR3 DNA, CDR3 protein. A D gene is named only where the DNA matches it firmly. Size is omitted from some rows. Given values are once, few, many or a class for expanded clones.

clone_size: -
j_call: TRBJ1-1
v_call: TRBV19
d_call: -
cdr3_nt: TGTGCCAGTAGTTACAGGGAAACGAACACTGAAGCTTTCTTT
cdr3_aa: CASSYRETNTEAFF

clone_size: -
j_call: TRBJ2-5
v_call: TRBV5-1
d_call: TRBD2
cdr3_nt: TGCGCCAGCAGCTTTAGCGGGGGCCTTATTCAAGAGACCCAGTACTTC
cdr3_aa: CASSFSGGLIQETQYF

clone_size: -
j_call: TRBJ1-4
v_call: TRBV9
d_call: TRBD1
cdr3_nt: TGTGCCAGCAGCGTCAGGGGGACAGGTAATGAAAAACTGTTTTTT
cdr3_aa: CASSVRGTGNEKLFF

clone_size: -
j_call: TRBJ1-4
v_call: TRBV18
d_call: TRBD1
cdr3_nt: TGTGCCAGCTCACCGGGACAGCTCGAAAAACTGTTTTTT
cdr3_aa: CASSPGQLEKLFF

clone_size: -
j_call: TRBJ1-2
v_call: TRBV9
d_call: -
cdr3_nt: TGTGCCAGCAGCGTGTCACCTTGGACTGAGGGCTATGGCTACACCTTC
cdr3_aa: CASSVSPWTEGYGYTF

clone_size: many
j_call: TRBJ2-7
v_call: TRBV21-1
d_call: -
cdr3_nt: TGTGCCAGCAGCCCTCAGGGGACAGGGGGCTGTAATTCCTACGAGCAGTACTTC
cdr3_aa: CASSPQGTGGCNSYEQYF

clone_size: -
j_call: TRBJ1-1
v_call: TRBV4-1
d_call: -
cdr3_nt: TGCGCCAGCAGCCTCACCAAAAACGGTAGAGAGGCTTTCTTT
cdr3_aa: CASSLTKNGREAFF

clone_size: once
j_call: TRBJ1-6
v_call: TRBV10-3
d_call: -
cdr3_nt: TGTGCCATCAGTGAGTGGAACAGTCCAGACCTATCACCCCTCCACTTT
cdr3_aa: CAISEWNSPDLSPLHF

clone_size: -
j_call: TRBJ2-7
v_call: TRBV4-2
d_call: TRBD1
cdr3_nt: TGTGCCAGCAGCCAAGCGGGACAGCAAACCTACGAGCAGTACTTC
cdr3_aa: CASSQAGQQTYEQYF

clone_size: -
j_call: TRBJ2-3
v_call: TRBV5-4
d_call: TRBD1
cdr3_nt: TGTGCCAGCAGCACTTCCGGGACAGGGGGCGGTGATACGCAGTATTTT
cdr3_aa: CASSTSGTGGGDTQYF

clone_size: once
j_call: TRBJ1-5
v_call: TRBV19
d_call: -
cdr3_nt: TGTGCCAGTAGTCCCCGGCAGACTCACAATCAGCCCCAGCATTTT
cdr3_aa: CASSPRQTHNQPQHF

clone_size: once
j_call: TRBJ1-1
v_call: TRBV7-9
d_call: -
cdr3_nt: TGTGCCAGCAGCGTAGTTATGAACACTGAAGCTTTCTTT
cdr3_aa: CASSVVMNTEAFF

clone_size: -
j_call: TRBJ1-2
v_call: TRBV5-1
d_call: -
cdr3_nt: TGCGCCAGCAGCTTGGAGGGAGACGGCTACACCTTC
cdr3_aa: CASSLEGDGYTF

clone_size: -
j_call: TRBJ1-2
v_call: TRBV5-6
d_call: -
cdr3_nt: TGTGCCAGCAGCCTGACAGGATATAACTATGGCTACACCTTC
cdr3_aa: CASSLTGYNYGYTF

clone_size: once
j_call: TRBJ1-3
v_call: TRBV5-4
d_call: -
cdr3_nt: TGTGCCAGCAGCTTGGAAGGTTTGGGGGCCGACGTCTCTGGAAACACCATATATTTT
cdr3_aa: CASSLEGLGADVSGNTIYF

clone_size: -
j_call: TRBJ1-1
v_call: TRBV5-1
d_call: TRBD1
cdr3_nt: TGCGCCAGCAGCTTGGATCCCGGACAGGGGGGAATAGTTTTCTTT
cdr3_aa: CASSLDPGQGGIVFF

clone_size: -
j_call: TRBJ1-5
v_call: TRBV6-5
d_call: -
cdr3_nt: TGTGCCAGCAGTTTGCAGGAGGGCAATCAGCCCCAGCATTTT
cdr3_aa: CASSLQEGNQPQHF

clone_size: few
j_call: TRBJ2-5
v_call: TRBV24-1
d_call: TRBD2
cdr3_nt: TGTGCCACCAGTGATCCGACTAGCGGGGGTGCTGAGACCCAGTACTTC
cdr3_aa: CATSDPTSGGAETQYF

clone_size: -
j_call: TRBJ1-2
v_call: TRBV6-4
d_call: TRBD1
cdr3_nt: TGTGCCAGCAGTCCGTTCACAGGGGGTGGCTACACCTTC
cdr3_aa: CASSPFTGGGYTF

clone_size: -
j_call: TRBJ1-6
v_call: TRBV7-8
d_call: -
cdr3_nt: TGTGCCAGCAGCTTAGTGGGGGCCAGCGCCTATAATTCACCCCTCCACTTT
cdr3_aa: CASSLVGASAYNSPLHF

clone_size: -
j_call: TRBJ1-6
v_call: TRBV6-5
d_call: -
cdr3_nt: TGTGCCAGCAGCCAACTCCGACAGCGGGGGTCACCCCTCCACTTT
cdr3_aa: CASSQLRQRGSPLHF

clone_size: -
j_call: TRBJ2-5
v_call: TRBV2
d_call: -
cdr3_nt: TGTGCCAGCAGTGAAGGGAATCAGGGACTAGAGACCCAGTACTTC
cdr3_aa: CASSEGNQGLETQYF

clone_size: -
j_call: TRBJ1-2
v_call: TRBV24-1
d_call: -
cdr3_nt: TGTGCCACCAGTGATTACCGGACGGGGGGCGGCTACACCTTC
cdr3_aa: CATSDYRTGGGYTF

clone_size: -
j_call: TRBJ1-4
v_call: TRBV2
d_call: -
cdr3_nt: TGTGCCAGCAGTGGAAGTCGGGGGAGTTATGAAAAACTGTTTTTT
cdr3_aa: CASSGSRGSYEKLFF

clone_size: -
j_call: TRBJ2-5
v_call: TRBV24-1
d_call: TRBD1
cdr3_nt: TGTGCCACCAGTGGAGGGACAGGGGCCCGAGAGCGAGAGACCCAGTACTTC
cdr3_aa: CATSGGTGARERETQYF

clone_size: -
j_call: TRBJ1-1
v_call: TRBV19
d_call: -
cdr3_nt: TGTGCCAGTAGTACGACTACAGGGACAGCTTTCTTT
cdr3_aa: CASSTTTGTAFF

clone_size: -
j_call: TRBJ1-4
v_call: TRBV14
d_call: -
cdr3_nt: TGTGCCAGCAGCCGCGGGGGGTACAGCGCGTTAAATGAAAAACTGTTTTTT
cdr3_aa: CASSRGGYSALNEKLFF

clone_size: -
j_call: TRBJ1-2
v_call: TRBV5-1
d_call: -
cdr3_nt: TGCGCCAGCAGCTTACAGGGAGATGGCTACACCTTC
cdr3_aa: CASSLQGDGYTF